This TCR beta chain was found in a study of OX40 agonist ivuxolimab in advanced cancers. Study overall: Three patients, one with hepatocellular carcinoma and two with cutaneous melanoma, responded partially.

Libraries were prepared by immunoSEQ multiplex PCR; TCRdb keeps only in-frame clonotypes and omits some of them. The sample lists more than 70,000 clones, more than 80% occurring once. Overall study results and limits: The mean number of expanded clones was higher in CD8+ T cells than in CD4+.

With regard to this clone: Its matching antigen is unknown.

Collection of blood occurred at baseline, at cycle 4 day 1, and at cycle 7 day 1. The germline gives CDR1 SQVTM, CDR2 ANQGSEA. Trimming took 4 bases from V and 1 from J, leaving 4 bases between them. This CDR3 is built from 11 residues. This clonotype originated in an adult with an advanced solid tumor such as melanoma, head and neck, liver or kidney cancer. This material consisted of CD4+ or CD8+ T cells sorted from blood, taken in a trial of the OX40 agonist ivuxolimab. The gene calls are TRBV29-1 and TRBJ1-1, with no clear D. This chain's CDR3 is CSVARNTEAFF. Written as DNA, the CDR3 is TGCAGCGTTGCCAGGAACACTGAAGCTTTCTTT.